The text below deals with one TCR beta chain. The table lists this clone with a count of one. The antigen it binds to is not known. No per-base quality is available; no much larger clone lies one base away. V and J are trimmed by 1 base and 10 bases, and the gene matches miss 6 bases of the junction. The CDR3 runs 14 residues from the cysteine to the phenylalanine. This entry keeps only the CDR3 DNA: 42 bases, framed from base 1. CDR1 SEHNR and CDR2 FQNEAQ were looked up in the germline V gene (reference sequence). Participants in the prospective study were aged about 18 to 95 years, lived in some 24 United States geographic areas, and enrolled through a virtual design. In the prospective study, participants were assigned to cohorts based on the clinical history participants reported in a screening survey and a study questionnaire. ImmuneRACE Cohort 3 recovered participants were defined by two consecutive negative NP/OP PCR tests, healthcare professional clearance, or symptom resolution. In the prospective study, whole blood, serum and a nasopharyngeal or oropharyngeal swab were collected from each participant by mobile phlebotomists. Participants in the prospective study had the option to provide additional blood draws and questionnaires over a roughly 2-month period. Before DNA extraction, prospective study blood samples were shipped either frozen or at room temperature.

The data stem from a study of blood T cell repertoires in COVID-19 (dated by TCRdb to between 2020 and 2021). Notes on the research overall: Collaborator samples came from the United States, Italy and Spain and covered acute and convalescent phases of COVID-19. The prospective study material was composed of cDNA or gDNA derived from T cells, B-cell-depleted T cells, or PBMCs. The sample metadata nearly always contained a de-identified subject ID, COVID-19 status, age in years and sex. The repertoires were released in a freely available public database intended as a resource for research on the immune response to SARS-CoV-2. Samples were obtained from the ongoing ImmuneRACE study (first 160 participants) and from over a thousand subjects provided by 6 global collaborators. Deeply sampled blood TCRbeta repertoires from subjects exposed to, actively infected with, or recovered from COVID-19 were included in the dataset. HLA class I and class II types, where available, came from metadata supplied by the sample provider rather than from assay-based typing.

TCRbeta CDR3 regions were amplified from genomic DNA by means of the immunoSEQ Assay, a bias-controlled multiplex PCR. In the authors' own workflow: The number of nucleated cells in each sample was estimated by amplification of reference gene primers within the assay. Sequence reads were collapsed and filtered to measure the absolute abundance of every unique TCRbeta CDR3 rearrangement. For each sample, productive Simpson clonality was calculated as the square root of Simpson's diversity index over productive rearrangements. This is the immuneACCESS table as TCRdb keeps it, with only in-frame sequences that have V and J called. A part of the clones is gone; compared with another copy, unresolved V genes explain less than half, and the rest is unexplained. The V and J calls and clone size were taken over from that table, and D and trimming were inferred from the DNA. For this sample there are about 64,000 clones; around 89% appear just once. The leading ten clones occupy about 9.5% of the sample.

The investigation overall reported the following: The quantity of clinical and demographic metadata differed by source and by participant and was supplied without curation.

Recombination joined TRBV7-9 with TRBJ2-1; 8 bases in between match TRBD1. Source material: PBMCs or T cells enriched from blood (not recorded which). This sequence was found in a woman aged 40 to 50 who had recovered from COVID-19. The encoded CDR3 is CASSLDQGAGEQFF. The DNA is TGTGCCAGCAGCTTAGATCAGGGGGCAGGGGAGCAGTTCTTC.